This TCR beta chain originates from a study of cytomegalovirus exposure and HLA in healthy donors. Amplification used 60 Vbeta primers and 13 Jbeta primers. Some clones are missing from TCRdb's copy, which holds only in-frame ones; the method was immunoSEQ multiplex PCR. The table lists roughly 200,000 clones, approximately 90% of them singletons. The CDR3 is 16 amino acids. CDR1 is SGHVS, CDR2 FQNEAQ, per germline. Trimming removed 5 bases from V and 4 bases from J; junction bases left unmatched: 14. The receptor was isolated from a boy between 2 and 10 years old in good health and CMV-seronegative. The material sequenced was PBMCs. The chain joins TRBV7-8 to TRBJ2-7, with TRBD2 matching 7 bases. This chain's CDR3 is CASSQMSAGSQYEQYF. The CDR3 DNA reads TGTGCCAGCAGCCAGATGTCAGCGGGGTCGCAGTACGAGCAGTACTTC.